This TCR beta chain was documented in a study of T cells after yellow fever vaccination. TCRdb independently ran MiXCR on the 5' RACE reads; one entry per CDR3 protein. The profile shows fewer than 650,000 distinct CDR3 sequences, 20% to 25% of them singletons. A few counts support this clonotype. Its antigen is not known. Broader study findings: Compared with primary, the secondary response was weaker and peaked at day 5, not 15. Within FACS-sorted repertoires, abundant clonotypes contaminating from the bulk population could be present.

Germline CDR1 and CDR2: GTSNPN and SVGIG (reference sequence). CDR3 length: 14 amino acids. Trimming removed 0 bases from V and 3 bases from J, with 8 bases in between. The sequences come from PBMCs, collected 21 days after the first yellow fever vaccination. V usage is TRBV30 and J usage is TRBJ1-4; D not certain. The sequence came from a man younger than 35 who received the YFV17D yellow fever vaccine. DNA for the CDR3: TGTGCCTGGAGTGTGTCGTCTGCTAATGAAAAACTGTTTTTT. Translating it yields CAWSVSSANEKLFF.